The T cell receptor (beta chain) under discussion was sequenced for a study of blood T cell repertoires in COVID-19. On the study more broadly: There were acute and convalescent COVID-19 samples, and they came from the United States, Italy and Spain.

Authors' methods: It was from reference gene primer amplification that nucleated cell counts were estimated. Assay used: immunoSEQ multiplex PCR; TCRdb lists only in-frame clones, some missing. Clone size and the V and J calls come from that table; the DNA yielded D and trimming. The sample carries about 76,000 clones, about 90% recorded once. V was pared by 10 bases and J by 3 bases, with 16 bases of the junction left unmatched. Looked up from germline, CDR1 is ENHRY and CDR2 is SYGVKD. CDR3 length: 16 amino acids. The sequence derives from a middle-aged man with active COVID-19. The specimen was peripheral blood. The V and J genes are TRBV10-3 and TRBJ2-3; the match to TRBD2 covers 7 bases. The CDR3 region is CATSPPRGRNTDTQYF. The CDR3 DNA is TGTGCCACCTCCCCCCCGCGCGGGAGAAATACAGATACGCAGTATTTT.